Below, one TCR beta chain is given with its context. The junction differs from germline at one of its ends, possibly a read error. Assay used: immunoSEQ multiplex PCR; TCRdb lists only in-frame clones, some missing. The sample has under 150,000 clones; around four fifths are singletons. Germline loops: CDR1 SGDLS, CDR2 YYNGEE. The CDR3 is 16 residues long. The record originates from a study of blood T cell repertoires in COVID-19. Study-level information: The origin of the acute and convalescent COVID-19 samples was the United States, Italy and Spain.

Sequencing input: peripheral blood. The rearrangement joins TRBV9 to TRBJ2-3; TRBD2 might be the D (5 bases). The clonotype originates from a woman aged 40 to 50 with active or convalescent COVID-19. CDR3 nucleotide sequence: TGTGCCAGCACCGTAAACGGGCAAGGGAGAGCAGATACGCAGTATTTT. Translated, it gives CASTVNGQGRADTQYF.